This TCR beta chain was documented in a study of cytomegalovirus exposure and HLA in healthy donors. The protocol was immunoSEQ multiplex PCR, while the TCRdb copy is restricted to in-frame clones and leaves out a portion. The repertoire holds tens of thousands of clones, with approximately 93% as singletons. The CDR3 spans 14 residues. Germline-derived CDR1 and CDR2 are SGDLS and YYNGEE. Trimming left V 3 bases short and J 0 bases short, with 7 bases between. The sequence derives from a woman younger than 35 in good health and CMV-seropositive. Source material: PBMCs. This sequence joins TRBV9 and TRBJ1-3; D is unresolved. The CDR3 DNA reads TGTGCCAGCAGCGACGGGAGCTCTGGAAACACCATATATTTT. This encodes CASSDGSSGNTIYF.